This T cell receptor (beta chain) stems from a study of blood T cell repertoires in COVID-19. Study details: The United States, Italy and Spain were the sources of the acute and convalescent COVID-19 samples. Nucleic acid was either cDNA or gDNA, and it came from T cells, B-cell-depleted T cells, or PBMCs.

In the authors' methods: Amplification from reference gene primers served as the basis for estimated nucleated cell counts. Produced via immunoSEQ multiplex PCR; TCRdb's table is partial and in-frame only. For V, J and clone size, that table is used; D and trimming come from the DNA. The data contain 15,000 to 20,000 clones, approximately 85% of them singletons. There are 13 residues in the CDR3. CDR1 and CDR2 (germline): SQVTM, ANQGSEA. With 4 bases removed from V and 0 bases from J, the gap between germline ends came to 7 bases. This clone has more than one count but fewer than ten. This sequence joins TRBV29-1 and TRBJ1-5; D call uncertain. The receptor comes from a man older than 75 with active COVID-19. What was sequenced was peripheral blood. CDR3 loop: CSVVVSSNQPQHF. CDR3 in DNA: TGCAGCGTTGTCGTCAGTAGCAATCAGCCCCAGCATTTT.